One sample yielded the 3 T cell receptor beta chains listed below, sequenced in a study of blood T cell repertoires in COVID-19. Only in-frame clones appear in the TCRdb table, and some are missing; sequencing was by immunoSEQ multiplex PCR. The sample lists hundreds of thousands of clones; around 87% were seen once. Sequenced input: PBMCs or T cells enriched from blood (not recorded which). The receptors derive from a woman in her 50s who had recovered from COVID-19.

The chain employs TRBV9 and TRBJ1-1; D remains unclear. The CDR3 has 15 amino acids. Germline CDR1 is SGDLS and CDR2 is YYNGEE. V lost 0 bases, J lost 1 base, and 10 bases lay in between. DNA for the CDR3: TGTGCCAGCAGCGTAGGGCTAACGGGGAACACTGAAGCTTTCTTT. Translation gives CASSVGLTGNTEAFF.

The chain joins TRBV20-1 to TRBJ2-2, with D possibly being TRBD1 (6 bases). Germline V gives CDR1 DFQATT, CDR2 SNEGSKA (reference sequence). The CDR3 runs to 15 residues. Between the trimmed V and J ends, which lost 3 bases and 0 bases, there was a span of 11 bases. CDR3 protein: CSASWGTSNTGELFF. The CDR3 region has the DNA TGCAGTGCTAGTTGGGGGACATCGAACACCGGGGAGCTGTTTTTT.

The CDR3 loop is CAWSGRGNSEQYF. CDR3 coding DNA: TGTGCCTGGAGTGGACGGGGGAACTCCGAGCAGTACTTC. The rearrangement uses TRBV30 and TRBJ2-7, with D possibly TRBD2 on 6 matching bases. This CDR3 region has 13 residues. Trimming cost V 1 base and J 6 bases, with 13 bases left between them. CDR1 and CDR2 (germline): GTSNPN, SVGIG (reference sequence). The variable domain in full, with the rest retrieved from reference TRBV30 and TRBJ2-7, is SQTIHQWPATLVQPVGSPLSLECTVEGTSNPNLYWYRQAAGRGLQLLFYSVGIGQISSEVPQNLSASRPQDRQFILSSKKLLLSDSGFYLCAWSGRGNSEQYFGPGTRLTVT.